These 31 T cell receptor beta chains were sequenced from one sample in a study of shared clonotypes between healthy human individuals. Generated by immunoSEQ multiplex PCR, the TCRdb table keeps only in-frame clones and is missing some. The sample shows about 2.5 million clones, about 90% of them seen only once. Sequenced: naive CD4+ T cells from PBMCs. Subset of the sample: CD45RA+ positively selected. The receptors stem from a man younger than 30 in good health. Some clones in this sample may be carry-over from other donors' samples.

This chain joins TRBV4-2 and TRBJ2-7; D is perhaps TRBD1 or TRBD2 (7 bases each). Germline V CDR1 and CDR2: LGHNA, YNFKEQ. V dropped 1 base and J dropped 2 bases, with 15 bases sitting between them. The CDR3 has 16 amino acids. CDR3 region: CASSQVAGGETYEQYF. In DNA, the CDR3 is TGTGCCAGCAGCCAAGTGGCAGGGGGGGAAACCTACGAGCAGTACTTC.

This clone was observed a single time. Likely a read error: the CDR3 ends without its conserved phenylalanine or tryptophan. The DNA is omitted, as the CDR3 cannot be located on it reliably, and the CDR3 follows TCRdb's listing. The CDR3 loop reads CASSKDSDMGGIS. J is TRBJ2-7 and V is TRBV21-1; TRBD2, the table's D call, was not compared with the DNA. TRBV21-1 is marked as a pseudogene. The CDR3 has 13 amino acids, counting both end residues.

V and J are TRBV29-1 and TRBJ2-2; no clear D gene. V was clipped by 4 bases and J by 2 bases, with 8 bases between them. Germline V CDR1 and CDR2: SQVTM, ANQGSEA. The CDR3 loop spans 13 amino acids. CDR3 nucleotide sequence: TGCAGCGTTGTAGCCCAAAACACCGGGGAGCTGTTTTTT. This encodes CSVVAQNTGELFF.

The chain carries TRBV5-4 and TRBJ2-7, with 8 nucleotides matching TRBD2. Per the germline V gene, CDR1 is SGHNT and CDR2 is YYREEE (reference sequence). The CDR3 consists of 15 residues. J gave up 2 bases and V 4 bases, and 8 bases lay outside the gene matches. The CDR3 reads CASSLGASGPYEQYF. CDR3 nucleotides: TGTGCCAGCAGCCTGGGGGCTAGCGGGCCCTACGAGCAGTACTTC.

The J gene is TRBJ2-5, the V gene TRBV9, with unresolved D. CDR1 is SGDLS and CDR2 is YYNGEE in the germline V gene. Trimming stripped 1 base from V and 4 bases from J, with 8 bases between. The CDR3 has 13 amino acids. DNA of the CDR3: TGTGCCAGCAGCGTAAACCTCCGAGAGACCCAGTACTTC. It codes for CASSVNLRETQYF.

The chain uses TRBV27 and TRBJ2-3, with D possibly being TRBD2 (6 bases). CDR3 length: 14 amino acids. From germline, CDR1 is MNHEY and CDR2 SMNVEV (reference sequence). The V gene lost 6 bases and the J gene lost 4 bases, with 14 bases spanning the gap. CDR3 DNA sequence: TGTGCCAGCAGGTCGGGGCGGGGCTCAGATACGCAGTATTTT. This gives the protein CASRSGRGSDTQYF.

As concerns this clone: Other DNA variants within this sample encode the same CDR3. The rearrangement links TRBV7-3 to TRBJ2-7; 8 bases fit TRBD2. The CDR3 loop spans 13 amino acids. Germline trimming cut 6 bases from V and 3 bases from J; bases unmatched to any gene: 4. Per germline, CDR1 SGHTA and CDR2 FQGTGA. The CDR3 bases are TGTGCCAGCAGTTCTCGGGGGGGCTACGAGCAGTACTTC. Protein: CASSSRGGYEQYF.

This clone was detected a few times. The genes are TRBV28 and TRBJ1-2; possibly TRBD1 for D (5 bases). There are 14 residues in the CDR3. CDR1 MDHEN and CDR2 SYDVKM come from the germline V gene. The ends were cut back, 3 bases at V and 6 bases at J, with 14 bases in the middle. The CDR3 sequence: CASSLWGPGNGYTF. In DNA, the CDR3 is TGTGCCAGCAGTTTGTGGGGCCCCGGGAATGGCTACACCTTC.

The count of this clone is one. This chain links TRBV9 with TRBJ2-7; the D call may be TRBD1 or TRBD2 (5 bases each). Looked up from germline, CDR1 is SGDLS and CDR2 is YYNGEE. This CDR3 has 14 residues. V lost 4 bases, J lost 0 bases, and 11 bases lay in between. CDR3 region: CASSQDGASYEQYF. DNA of the CDR3: TGTGCCAGCAGCCAGGACGGGGCCTCCTACGAGCAGTACTTC.

The genes are TRBV2 and TRBJ1-2, with 7 bases fitting TRBD1. Trimming at V came to 8 bases and at J to 7 bases, leaving 7 bases not matched to a gene. The CDR3 is 12 residues long. The germline CDR1 and CDR2 sequences are SNHLY and FYNNEI. The CDR3: CASGTGVVGYTF. DNA of the CDR3: TGTGCCAGCGGCACAGGGGTTGTTGGCTACACCTTC.

This rearrangement joins TRBV10-3 to TRBJ1-1; 10 bases agree with TRBD1. CDR1 is ENHRY, CDR2 SYGVKD, per germline. J lost 5 bases, V lost 7 bases, and 7 bases had no gene match. The CDR3 covers 14 residues. The CDR3 sequence is CAINRDRGGTEAFF. The DNA of the CDR3 is TGTGCCATCAACAGGGACAGGGGTGGGACTGAAGCTTTCTTT.

A word on this clone: The sample has other DNA sequences that encode this CDR3 too. This rearrangement joins TRBV27 to TRBJ1-3, with D tentatively TRBD1 (5 bases). CDR3 size: 13 residues. V was cut by 4 bases and J by 3 bases, with 7 bases left in between. Per germline, CDR1 MNHEY and CDR2 SMNVEV (reference sequence). CDR3 sequence reads: CASSYGGGNTIYF. The CDR3 bases are TGTGCCAGCAGTTACGGGGGTGGAAACACCATATATTTT.

CDR3 coding DNA: TGTGCCAGCAGCCAAGCCTCCTCTGGAAACACCATATATTTT. Translation: CASSQASSGNTIYF. The chain has TRBV14 and TRBJ1-3; no clear D gene. V lost 1 base to trimming and J lost 0 bases, with 4 bases between them. Germline loops: CDR1 SGHDN, CDR2 FVKESK. The CDR3 runs to 14 residues.

This chain uses TRBV4-2 with TRBJ1-3; D might be TRBD1 (5 bases). Deletions cut 0 bases from V and 0 bases from J, with 21 bases between. The germline V gene encodes CDR1 LGHNA and CDR2 YNFKEQ. The CDR3 has 20 residues. The CDR3 here is CASSQDGYRSIINSGNTIYF. CDR3 sequence (DNA): TGTGCCAGCAGCCAAGACGGGTACAGGAGTATAATTAACTCTGGAAACACCATATATTTT.

With regard to this clone: Its ends do not fully match the called genes, so a read error is possible. The rearrangement uses TRBV9 and TRBJ2-6, with 7 bases matching TRBD1. This CDR3 has 19 residues. CDR1 is SGDLS and CDR2 is YYNGEE in the germline V gene. The CDR3 reads CASSSRGQITRPGANVLTF. The CDR3 coding sequence is TGTGCCAGCAGCTCAAGGGGACAGATAACACGCCCTGGAGCCAACGTCCTGACTTTC.

The V call is TRBV7-3, the J call TRBJ2-2; D may be TRBD2 (5 bases). V lost 1 base and J 1 base, leaving 10 bases between the germline ends. The CDR3 runs to 16 residues. Per the germline V gene, CDR1 is SGHTA and CDR2 is FQGTGA. The CDR3 DNA sequence: TGTGCCAGCAGCTTAATGGACTCAAGGAACACCGGGGAGCTGTTTTTT. Translated: CASSLMDSRNTGELFF.

Written as DNA, the CDR3 is TGCGCCAGCATCATGGAAGAGACCCAGTACTTC. Translated, it gives CASIMEETQYF. The chain couples TRBV5-1 to TRBJ2-5; D remains unclear. The ends were cut back, 6 bases at V and 3 bases at J, with 6 bases in the middle. From germline, CDR1 is SGHRS and CDR2 YFSETQ. The CDR3 loop spans 11 amino acids. Complete variable domain (other parts from reference TRBV5-1 and TRBJ2-5): KAGVTQTPRYLIKTRGQQVTLSCSPISGHRSVSWYQQTPGQGLQFLFEYFSETQRNKGNFPGRFSGRQFSNSRSEMNVSTLELGDSALYLCASIMEETQYFGPGTRLLVL.

The rearrangement uses TRBV27 and TRBJ2-6, with 7 bases matching TRBD2. V lost 0 bases, J lost 2 bases, and 7 bases stayed unmatched. The CDR3 sequence is 18 residues long. In germline, CDR1 is MNHEY, CDR2 SMNVEV (reference sequence). This chain's CDR3 is CASSLSWGGLTGANVLTF. DNA for the CDR3: TGTGCCAGCAGTTTATCGTGGGGGGGACTGACTGGGGCCAACGTCCTGACTTTC.

The chain combines TRBV13 with TRBJ2-2; D is uncertain. This CDR3 comprises 18 residues. Trimming took 6 bases from V and 6 from J, leaving 26 bases between them. Germline CDR1 is PRHDT and CDR2 is FYEKMQ (reference sequence). For the CDR3, the DNA is TGTGCCAGCAGACGTGCCCCGTCAGTATGGGGATGGGCCGGGGAGCTGTTTTTT. Encoded protein: CASRRAPSVWGWAGELFF.

The chain is built from TRBV4-3 and TRBJ2-2; a possible D gene is TRBD2 (6 bases). The CDR3 is made up of 16 amino acids. Per germline, CDR1 LGHNA and CDR2 YSLEER. V shed 1 base and J shed 0 bases, with 9 bases lying between them. CDR3 nucleotides: TGCGCCAGCAGCCAAGTAACTAGCCCGAACACCGGGGAGCTGTTTTTT. Amino acid sequence: CASSQVTSPNTGELFF.

The chain recombines TRBV2 with TRBJ1-5; D remains ambiguous. V lost 8 bases and J lost 5, with 13 bases in between. This CDR3 region has 13 residues. Germline V gene data show CDR1 as SNHLY and CDR2 as FYNNEI. The CDR3 loop is CASGAVRDQPQHF. CDR3 coding DNA: TGTGCCAGCGGAGCGGTTCGAGATCAGCCCCAGCATTTT. The entire variable domain, with the rest obtained from reference TRBV2 and TRBJ1-5, is as follows: EPEVTQTPSHQVTQMGQEVILRCVPISNHLYFYWYRQILGQKVEFLVSFYNNEISEKSEIFDDQFSVERPDGSNFTLKIRSTKLEDSAMYFCASGAVRDQPQHFGDGTRLSIL.

The chain carries TRBV7-2 and TRBJ2-3, with D possibly matching TRBD1 (6 bases). Germline lookup yields CDR1 SGHTA and CDR2 FQGNSA. The CDR3 consists of 16 residues. V was trimmed by 0 bases and J by 6 bases, leaving 16 bases between them. The chain's CDR3 is CASSLAGTNGGDTQYF. The CDR3, as DNA: TGTGCCAGCAGCTTAGCAGGGACAAATGGTGGGGATACGCAGTATTTT.

Only one count was recorded for this clone. This CDR3 reads CASSPDPANQPQHF. The CDR3 nucleotides read TGCGCCAGCAGCCCAGACCCCGCAAATCAGCCCCAGCATTTT. The chain carries TRBV5-1 and TRBJ1-5, with D unresolved. CDR1 SGHRS and CDR2 YFSETQ come from the germline V gene. The CDR3 length is 14 residues. V was pared by 4 bases and J by 4 bases, with 12 bases between. Full variable domain (remainder filled in from reference TRBV5-1 and TRBJ1-5): KAGVTQTPRYLIKTRGQQVTLSCSPISGHRSVSWYQQTPGQGLQFLFEYFSETQRNKGNFPGRFSGRQFSNSRSEMNVSTLELGDSALYLCASSPDPANQPQHFGDGTRLSIL.

On this clone: This sample includes further DNA sequences coding for the same CDR3. The V call is TRBV7-9, the J call TRBJ2-5; TRBD2 matches 12 bases. This CDR3 spans 16 amino acids. The V gene's germline CDR1 is SEHNR and CDR2 FQNEAQ (reference sequence). V trimming: 1 base; J trimming: 5 bases; junction bases outside the gene matches: 5. CDR3 protein: CASSLGLAGDVETQYF. The DNA for the CDR3 is TGTGCCAGCAGCTTAGGACTAGCGGGAGACGTGGAGACCCAGTACTTC. Full variable domain (missing parts from reference TRBV7-9 and TRBJ2-5): DTGVSQNPRHKITKRGQNVTFRCDPISEHNRLYWYRQTLGQGPEFLTYFQNEAQLEKSRLLSDRFSAERPKGSFSTLEIQRTEQGDSAMYLCASSLGLAGDVETQYFGPGTRLLVL.

The chain combines TRBV6-5 with TRBJ2-7, with D uncertain. V lost 8 bases, J lost 2 bases, and 16 bases lay in between. The CDR3 totals 14 residues. The V gene's germline CDR1 is MNHEY and CDR2 SVGAGI. The CDR3 nucleotides read TGTGCCAGCCAGACTCACCGAGGTGCCTACGAGCAGTACTTC. Its translation is CASQTHRGAYEQYF.

The rearrangement joins TRBV28 to TRBJ1-1; D ambiguous. Germline CDR1 is MDHEN and CDR2 is SYDVKM. V dropped 2 bases and J dropped 6 bases, with 13 bases sitting between them. The CDR3 covers 14 residues. DNA of the CDR3: TGTGCCAGCAGTTTAATTGGGGTTAGGGCTGAAGCTTTCTTT. Translated, it gives CASSLIGVRAEAFF.

The rearrangement uses TRBV29-1 and TRBJ1-2; no clear D. CDR1 is SQVTM and CDR2 is ANQGSEA in the germline V gene. There are 10 residues in the CDR3. Trimming took off 5 bases at V and 7 bases at J, with 8 bases between the two ends. CDR3 DNA sequence: TGCAGCGTTCCGGTGGGTGGCTACACCTTC. Translating it yields CSVPVGGYTF.

This chain joins TRBV6-5 and TRBJ1-5, with unresolved D. CDR1 MNHEY and CDR2 SVGAGI come from the germline V gene. V shed 6 bases and J shed 1 base, with 7 bases lying between them. CDR3 length equals 13 residues. The CDR3 DNA sequence: TGTGCCAGCAGCCAGAGCAGCAATCAGCCCCAGCATTTT. It is translated as CASSQSSNQPQHF.

To note about this clone: Other DNA sequences in this specimen translate into the identical CDR3. The chain employs TRBV5-6 and TRBJ2-7, with a weak D call TRBD1 (5 bases). V dropped 0 bases and J dropped 3 bases, with 7 bases sitting between them. The germline gives CDR1 SGHDT, CDR2 YYEEEE. This CDR3 is 13 amino acids long. CDR3 in DNA: TGTGCCAGCAGCTTGGACAGGTACTACGAGCAGTACTTC. Translating gives CASSLDRYYEQYF.

J is TRBJ2-3 and V is TRBV9; 11 bases are shared with TRBD2. The CDR3 sequence is 14 residues long. J gave up 6 bases and V 2 bases, and 2 bases lay outside the gene matches. The germline CDR1 and CDR2 sequences are SGDLS and YYNGEE. The CDR3 here is CASSVSSGRDTQYF. CDR3 DNA: TGTGCCAGCAGCGTGTCTAGCGGGAGGGATACGCAGTATTTT.

This clone was counted between two and nine times. The chain uses TRBV27 and TRBJ1-2; 7 nucleotides line up with TRBD1. The CDR3 sequence is 15 residues long. V shed 6 bases, J shed 5 bases, and the junction held 12 bases outside the gene matches. From germline, CDR1 is MNHEY and CDR2 SMNVEV (reference sequence). The CDR3 coding sequence is TGTGCCAGCAGATCATCCGGGACAGTGAGTTATGGCTACACCTTC. Its translation is CASRSSGTVSYGYTF.